Sequencing of this T cell receptor (beta chain) was carried out in a study of shared clonotypes between healthy human individuals. Sequencing was performed with immunoSEQ multiplex PCR; in TCRdb, only in-frame clones are kept and a portion is missing. In the table there are around 1,000,000 clones, 60% to 85% of which are singletons. After removal of 3 bases from V and 4 bases from J, the junction contained 9 bases not matched to a gene. This CDR3 region has 17 residues. The germline CDR1 and CDR2 sequences are LNHDA and SQIVND (reference sequence). V gene TRBV19 combines with J gene TRBJ1-5; 10 bases align to TRBD1. The sequence derives from a young man in good health. Some clones in this sample may be carry-over from other donors' samples. Sequencing was performed on memory CD4+ T cells from PBMCs. The subset denotes: CD45RA-negative fraction. The CDR3 sequence: CASSISGQGIGNQPQHF. The CDR3 DNA is TGTGCCAGTAGTATTTCGGGACAGGGGATCGGAAATCAGCCCCAGCATTTT. The variable domain in full, with the rest retrieved from reference TRBV19 and TRBJ1-5, is DGGITQSPKYLFRKEGQNVTLSCEQNLNHDAMYWYRQDPGQGLRLIYYSQIVNDFQKGDIAEGYSVSREKKESFPLTVTSAQKNPTAFYLCASSISGQGIGNQPQHFGDGTRLSIL.